A selection of T cell receptor beta chains follows, all from one sample in a study of blood T cells in healthy people across ages. From the 5' RACE reads, TCRdb called clonotypes with MiXCR, one entry per CDR3 protein. Seen here are approximately 780,000 distinct CDR3 sequences, about 26% observed once, and the top ten hold roughly 3.1%. A further study also used this sample, focusing on T cells of mothers and their children.

Source material: blood. The receptors stem from a boy under 18 in good health. Both conserved end residues are part of each CDR3.

J: TRBJ2-7
V: TRBV12-3/TRBV12-4
CDR3: CASSLRGSPPSYKQYF

J: TRBJ2-5
V: TRBV3-1
CDR3: CASSQKGLQETQYF

J: TRBJ2-2
V: TRBV5-1
CDR3: CASGGGPDTGELFF

J: TRBJ1-1
V: TRBV7-6
CDR3: CASSLKTGVATEAFF

J: TRBJ2-2
V: TRBV21-1
CDR3: CASSADPGSVSGTGELFF

J: TRBJ2-7
V: TRBV20-1
CDR3: CSASGRTSGGNYEQYF

J: TRBJ2-5
V: TRBV7-8
CDR3: CASSYGTGGLRGETQYF

J: TRBJ1-1
V: TRBV29-1
CDR3: CSGRAPGAEAFF

J: TRBJ2-7
V: TRBV27
CDR3: CASSLLTGELLREQYF

J: TRBJ2-7
V: TRBV12-3/TRBV12-4
CDR3: CASSKVVQMGYEQYF

J: TRBJ1-4
V: TRBV5-1
CDR3: CASSLQGGIRNEKLFF

J: TRBJ2-7
V: TRBV4-2
CDR3: CASSQEAGGSYEQYF

J: TRBJ1-4
V: TRBV30
CDR3: CAWTPPVANEKLFF

J: TRBJ2-1
V: TRBV28
CDR3: CASSLPPRNEQFF

J: TRBJ2-5
V: TRBV12-3/TRBV12-4
CDR3: CAISGTSGGLGETQYF

J: TRBJ2-7
V: TRBV7-6
CDR3: CASSIGQSYEQYF

J: TRBJ2-3
V: TRBV7-6
CDR3: CASSSDRSTDTQCF

J: TRBJ2-7
V: TRBV7-3
CDR3: CASSLTPTSIEQYF

J: TRBJ2-7
V: TRBV20-1
CDR3: CSARVLTLYEQYF

J: TRBJ2-1
V: TRBV5-1
CDR3: CASSPTSGGHYNEQFF

J: TRBJ2-1
V: TRBV20-1
CDR3: CSATAGTSGYNEQFF

J: TRBJ1-4
V: TRBV5-1
CDR3: CASSARPGEKLFF

J: TRBJ2-7
V: TRBV7-9
CDR3: CASSLELNSYEQYF

J: .
V: TRBV3-1
CDR3: CASIGQGSPYEQYF

J: TRBJ2-7
V: TRBV18
CDR3: CASSQGTASEQYF

J: TRBJ2-7
V: TRBV20-1
CDR3: CSARTRQGTYEQYF

J: TRBJ2-5
V: TRBV29-1
CDR3: CSVEGGGTGGMEETQYF

J: TRBJ1-4
V: TRBV9
CDR3: CASSPRAGYTNEKLFF

J: TRBJ1-1
V: TRBV5-1
CDR3: CASSLGLDSEAFF

J: TRBJ2-1
V: TRBV29-1
CDR3: CSVVGDRGNSRVGNEQFF

J: TRBJ2-1
V: TRBV7-2
CDR3: CASSSSLAGGLREQFF

J: TRBJ2-1
V: TRBV3-1
CDR3: CASSQGLPGYNEQFF

J: TRBJ1-4
V: TRBV5-1
CDR3: CASSLGGGRNEKLFF

J: TRBJ1-2
V: TRBV25-1
CDR3: CASRGDRVANYGYTF

J: TRBJ2-3
V: TRBV7-6
CDR3: CASSPLAGGLNTDTQYF

J: TRBJ1-6
V: TRBV6-1
CDR3: CASSELAGKTQHSPLHF

J: TRBJ2-5
V: TRBV28
CDR3: CASSRGTGGETQYF

J: TRBJ2-1
V: TRBV7-3
CDR3: CASSSPGVHNEQFF

J: TRBJ2-7
V: TRBV25-1
CDR3: CASSEFLAGAYEQYF

J: TRBJ1-2
V: TRBV29-1
CDR3: CSVESGSLSYGYTF